This entry lists 28 T cell receptor beta chains sequenced from one sample in a study of blood T cell repertoires in COVID-19. Produced via immunoSEQ multiplex PCR; TCRdb's table is partial and in-frame only. The sample lists some 180,000 clones, just over 90% occurring once. Source material: peripheral blood. The origin of the receptors is a man younger than 35 with COVID-19, enrolled during active disease.

The rearrangement links TRBV6-5 to TRBJ2-7; 10 nucleotides match TRBD1. The CDR3 sequence is 15 residues long. V shed 5 bases and J 4 bases; nucleotides not matched to a gene: 8. Germline V lookup: CDR1 MNHEY, CDR2 SVGAGI. The CDR3 reads CASSKRQGAFYEQYF. The CDR3 DNA follows: TGTGCCAGCAGTAAACGACAGGGGGCTTTTTACGAGCAGTACTTC.

The genes are TRBV30 and TRBJ1-1; D uncertain. V shed 5 bases and J shed 10 bases, with 17 bases lying between them. The CDR3 is made up of 12 amino acids. Germline V lookup: CDR1 GTSNPN, CDR2 SVGIG (reference sequence). CDR3 in amino acids: CAWGPGGARAFF. The CDR3 coding sequence is TGTGCCTGGGGCCCGGGAGGAGCGCGAGCTTTCTTT.

The rearrangement joins TRBV6-2 or TRBV6-3 to TRBJ2-1, with D maybe TRBD2 (6 bases). CDR1 is MNHEY and CDR2 is SVGEGT in the germline V gene. The CDR3 has 15 amino acids. Trimming removed 2 bases from V and 8 bases from J, with 16 bases in between. The CDR3 nucleotides read TGTGCCAGCAGTTACGCCGGGAGTCTGGCGGATGAGCAGTTCTTC. As protein: CASSYAGSLADEQFF.

The V gene is TRBV9, the J gene TRBJ2-3; a possible D gene is TRBD2 (6 bases). CDR1 is SGDLS, CDR2 YYNGEE, per germline. The CDR3 is 16 residues long. V lost 3 bases to trimming and J lost 0 bases, with 14 bases between them. The CDR3 sequence: CASSAGGGFSTDTQYF. CDR3 coding DNA: TGTGCCAGCAGCGCCGGGGGTGGGTTTAGCACAGATACGCAGTATTTT.

The chain employs TRBV19 and TRBJ2-1, with 9 bases fitting TRBD2. The CDR3 runs 14 residues. V shed 10 bases, J shed 6 bases, and the junction held 10 bases outside the gene matches. Germline V lookup: CDR1 LNHDA, CDR2 SQIVND (reference sequence). The CDR3 spells CATQREVLLNEQFF. DNA of the CDR3: TGTGCCACCCAGCGGGAGGTCCTTCTCAATGAGCAGTTCTTC.

The V and J genes are TRBV28 and TRBJ2-2, with a possible D match to TRBD1 (6 bases). CDR3 length equals 17 residues. Germline V gene sequence: CDR1 MDHEN, CDR2 SYDVKM. Between the trimmed V and J ends, which lost 7 bases and 0 bases, there was a span of 18 bases. The CDR3 protein is CASIPVPQGANTGELFF. The CDR3 nucleotides read TGTGCCAGCATTCCGGTCCCACAGGGTGCGAACACCGGGGAGCTGTTTTTT.

The sample holds a few counts of this clone. This chain connects TRBV5-1 to TRBJ2-7; 7 positions agree with TRBD1. Losses at the gene ends were 4 bases for V and 1 base for J; bases not matched to a gene: 8. The CDR3 consists of 15 residues. Germline V lookup: CDR1 SGHRS, CDR2 YFSETQ. The CDR3 is CASSPPDRISYEQYF. In DNA, the CDR3 is TGCGCCAGCAGCCCCCCGGACAGGATTTCCTACGAGCAGTACTTC.

V is TRBV6-5 and J is TRBJ2-3, with D possibly TRBD1 on 6 matching bases. The CDR3 loop spans 16 amino acids. Germline-derived CDR1 and CDR2 are MNHEY and SVGAGI. Trimming took 2 bases from V and 0 from J, leaving 12 bases between them. The CDR3 region has the DNA TGTGCCAGCAGTTACCAGGGGACCAAAAGCACAGATACGCAGTATTTT. It translates to CASSYQGTKSTDTQYF.

V and J are TRBV10-3 and TRBJ2-7; weak D call: TRBD1 (5 bases). Between the trimmed V and J ends, which lost 7 bases and 4 bases, there was a span of 20 bases. CDR1 ENHRY and CDR2 SYGVKD come from the germline V gene. The CDR3 extends over 15 amino acids. The CDR3 region has the DNA TGTGCCATCACATCTTACGCAGGGCCTTCTTACGAGCAGTACTTC. This translates into CAITSYAGPSYEQYF.

The J gene is TRBJ1-6, the V gene TRBV19; no clear D gene. The CDR3 has 14 amino acids. Trimming took off 4 bases at V and 7 bases at J, with 11 bases between the two ends. CDR1 LNHDA and CDR2 SQIVND come from the germline V gene (reference sequence). Here the CDR3 DNA reads TGTGCCAGTAGTACCGGGGAACGAAATTCACCCCTCCACTTT. This sequence encodes CASSTGERNSPLHF.

The chain uses TRBV6-4 and TRBJ2-7; perhaps TRBD1 as D (5 bases). Germline V lookup: CDR1 MRHNA, CDR2 SNTAGT. CDR3 length equals 15 residues. The ends were cut back, 7 bases at V and 5 bases at J, with 21 bases in the middle. The CDR3 sequence is CASISIRVRLHEQYF. The CDR3 DNA reads as TGTGCCAGCATCTCAATCAGGGTCCGCCTCCACGAGCAGTACTTC.

The J gene is TRBJ2-7, the V gene TRBV28; D unclear. In germline, CDR1 is MDHEN, CDR2 SYDVKM. CDR3 length: 14 residues. Trimming pared 3 bases from V and 3 bases from J, leaving 12 bases between. For the CDR3, the DNA is TGTGCCAGCAGTTTCAAAGGCAGGAACTACGAGCAGTACTTC. Translating it yields CASSFKGRNYEQYF.

The CDR3 loop is CASSLGTVSNQPQHF. In DNA, the CDR3 is TGCGCCAGCAGCTTGGGGACAGTTAGCAATCAGCCCCAGCATTTT. This chain links TRBV5-1 with TRBJ1-5, with a possible D match to TRBD1 (6 bases). This CDR3 spans 15 amino acids. V lost 0 bases and J 0 bases, leaving 7 bases between the germline ends. CDR1 and CDR2 from the germline V gene are SGHRS and YFSETQ.

This chain connects TRBV15 to TRBJ2-1, with D possibly TRBD2 on 6 matching bases. The ends were cut back, 5 bases at V and 4 bases at J, with 12 bases in the middle. This CDR3 contains 14 residues. CDR1 and CDR2 from the germline V gene are LNHNV and YYDKDF (reference sequence). CDR3 sequence: CATSGGTSYNEQFF. DNA of the CDR3: TGTGCCACCAGCGGCGGGACCTCGTACAATGAGCAGTTCTTC.

V is TRBV5-8 and J is TRBJ2-7; 9 nucleotides match TRBD1. Per the germline V gene, CDR1 is SGHTS and CDR2 is YDEGEE. V dropped 4 bases and J dropped 2; count of bases not matched to a gene: 7. The CDR3 consists of 15 residues. The CDR3 loop reads CASSHRDRAAYEQYF. As DNA, the CDR3 is TGTGCCAGCAGCCACCGGGACAGGGCAGCCTACGAGCAGTACTTC. The whole variable domain, filled in from reference TRBV5-8 and TRBJ2-7, reads EAGVTQSPTHLIKTRGQQATLRCSPISGHTSVYWYQQALGLGLQFLLWYDEGEERNRGNFPPRFSGRQFPNYSSELNVNALELEDSALYLCASSHRDRAAYEQYFGPGTRLTVT.

This clone was seen just once. CDR3 DNA sequence: TGTGCCAGCAGCGTAGGGGCGGGGTCCTACGAGCAGTACTTC. It specifies CASSVGAGSYEQYF. This sequence joins TRBV9 and TRBJ2-7; TRBD2 is a possible D gene (6 bases). Trimming stripped 0 bases from V and 1 base from J, with 8 bases between. This CDR3 region has 14 residues. Germline CDR1 and CDR2: SGDLS and YYNGEE. Combining the CDR3 with reference TRBV9 and TRBJ2-7 gives the whole variable domain DSGVTQTPKHLITATGQRVTLRCSPRSGDLSVYWYQQSLDQGLQFLIQYYNGEERAKGNILERFSAQQFPDLHSELNLSSLELGDSALYFCASSVGAGSYEQYFGPGTRLTVT.

This chain joins TRBV5-6 and TRBJ2-1; 7 bases align to TRBD2. The trim removed 8 bases at V and 0 bases at J, leaving 5 bases unmatched. CDR1 is SGHDT and CDR2 is YYEEEE in the germline V gene. This CDR3 has 14 residues. The CDR3, as DNA: TGTGCCAGTTACCGGGACTACTCCTACAATGAGCAGTTCTTC. It translates to CASYRDYSYNEQFF. Supplemented by reference TRBV5-6 and TRBJ2-1, the full variable domain reads DAGVTQSPTHLIKTRGQQVTLRCSPKSGHDTVSWYQQALGQGPQFIFQYYEEEERQRGNFPDRFSGHQFPNYSSELNVNALLLGDSALYLCASYRDYSYNEQFFGPGTRLTVL.

The chain combines TRBV18 with TRBJ2-7, with a weak D call TRBD1 (7 bases). In germline, CDR1 is KGHSH, CDR2 LQKENI. Trimming stripped 6 bases from V and 0 bases from J, with 15 bases between. The CDR3 totals 15 residues. The chain's CDR3 is CASSPGGQSSYEQYF. The CDR3 DNA reads as TGTGCCAGCTCTCCCGGGGGACAGAGCTCCTACGAGCAGTACTTC.

This rearrangement joins TRBV29-1 to TRBJ2-6; a weak D match, TRBD1 (6 bases). Germline-derived CDR1 and CDR2 are SQVTM and ANQGSEA. The CDR3 has 14 amino acids. V lost 6 bases, J lost 1 base, and 10 bases lay in between. CDR3 residues: CSVNQGSGANVLTF. CDR3 nucleotides: TGCAGCGTCAACCAGGGGTCTGGGGCCAACGTCCTGACTTTC.

This clone was detected once. This chain links TRBV29-1 with TRBJ1-1, with 8 nucleotides matching TRBD1. J gave up 8 bases and V 4 bases, and 9 bases lay outside the gene matches. The CDR3 loop spans 13 amino acids. Germline V CDR1 and CDR2: SQVTM, ANQGSEA. As DNA, the CDR3 is TGCAGCGTTGTCCGGCAGGGGGCAACCGAAGCTTTCTTT. Amino acid sequence: CSVVRQGATEAFF.

The chain is built from TRBV9 and TRBJ2-1; 8 bases line up with TRBD1. Germline V gene data show CDR1 as SGDLS and CDR2 as YYNGEE. The J segment lost 6 bases and the V segment lost 4 bases, leaving 12 bases of the junction unmatched. This CDR3 region has 16 residues. CDR3 DNA: TGTGCCAGCAGCACCCGGACAGGGAAGTCCCTCAATGAGCAGTTCTTC. This gives the protein CASSTRTGKSLNEQFF.

The chain links TRBV13 to TRBJ2-7, with D possibly being TRBD2 (6 bases). The V gene lost 3 bases and the J gene lost 4 bases, with 16 bases spanning the gap. This CDR3 is 15 amino acids long. Germline V gene sequence: CDR1 PRHDT, CDR2 FYEKMQ (reference sequence). The CDR3 nucleotides read TGTGCCAGCAGCTTGACCGGGACGGGGAGGTACGAGCAGTACTTC. Protein product: CASSLTGTGRYEQYF.

V usage is TRBV5-6 and J usage is TRBJ1-2; D is undetermined. The V end was cut by 4 bases, the J end by 3 bases, with 10 bases between. The CDR3 sequence is 13 residues long. Germline V gives CDR1 SGHDT, CDR2 YYEEEE. CDR3 DNA sequence: TGTGCCAGCAGCCCACCCGGTTACTATGGCTACACCTTC. Translation gives CASSPPGYYGYTF.

This clone was recorded a few times. V is TRBV6-4 and J is TRBJ2-1; TRBD2 matches at 11 bases. The germline CDR1 and CDR2 sequences are MRHNA and SNTAGT. The J segment lost 0 bases and the V segment lost 8 bases, leaving 9 bases of the junction unmatched. The length of the CDR3 is 17 residues. Here the CDR3 reads CASGGASGRTSYNEQFF. In nucleotides, the CDR3 is TGTGCCAGCGGGGGCGCTAGCGGGAGGACCTCCTACAATGAGCAGTTCTTC.

The CDR3 DNA reads TGCGCCAGCAGCCTCGGGGGCGGGAGTCTCAATGAGCAGTTCTTC. Protein sequence: CASSLGGGSLNEQFF. The chain couples TRBV4-3 to TRBJ2-1; a weak D match, TRBD2 (7 bases). The V gene lost 4 bases and the J gene lost 6 bases, with 16 bases spanning the gap. CDR3 length equals 15 residues. Germline V gives CDR1 LGHNA, CDR2 YSLEER.

The chain carries TRBV18 and TRBJ1-2; 8 bases match TRBD1. Germline CDR1 reads KGHSH; CDR2 reads LQKENI. The CDR3 has 14 residues. J lost 8 bases, V lost 8 bases, and 13 bases had no gene match. The CDR3 DNA is TGTGCCAGCACTTCAACCGGGACAGGATACGGCTACACCTTC. Protein product: CASTSTGTGYGYTF.

CDR3 DNA: TGTGCCAGCAGCGTAGCTCGGACAGGGGGCATGACCGGGGAGCTGTTTTTT. Protein product: CASSVARTGGMTGELFF. The chain couples TRBV9 to TRBJ2-2, with 11 bases matching TRBD1. The CDR3 length is 17 residues. V shed 0 bases and J 5 bases; nucleotides not matched to a gene: 6. The germline V gene encodes CDR1 SGDLS and CDR2 YYNGEE. The whole variable domain, remainder taken from reference TRBV9 and TRBJ2-2, is DSGVTQTPKHLITATGQRVTLRCSPRSGDLSVYWYQQSLDQGLQFLIQYYNGEERAKGNILERFSAQQFPDLHSELNLSSLELGDSALYFCASSVARTGGMTGELFFGEGSRLTVL.

V gene TRBV6-5 combines with J gene TRBJ1-2; 11 bases align to TRBD1. Germline V gene sequence: CDR1 MNHEY, CDR2 SVGAGI. V was clipped by 7 bases and J by 6 bases; unmatched bases: 10. This CDR3 has 15 residues. CDR3 nucleotides: TGTGCCAGCATGACCCCAGGACAGGGGGCTAATGGCTACACCTTC. Its protein is CASMTPGQGANGYTF.